These T cell receptor beta chains were read from a single sample in a study of T cells in Graves' hyperthyroidism and ophthalmopathy. MiXCR, applied by TCRdb to the multiplex PCR reads, yields one record per CDR3 protein. The table includes 600,000 or so distinct CDR3 sequences, roughly 50% detected once. What was sequenced was peripheral blood or thyroid tissue (not recorded which). The receptors derive from a woman under 30 with Graves' hyperthyroidism. Each CDR3 is given with its conserved first and last residue. A D gene is named only where the DNA matches it firmly. The size of a clone is reported for some rows only, either as once, few or many, or as a class for expanded clones.

cdr3_aa cdr3_nt clone_size d_call j_call cdr3_length v_call
CASSLAGLHQPQHF TGTGCCAGCAGCTTAGCGGGATTGCATCAGCCCCAGCATTTT many - TRBJ1-5 14 TRBV7-9
CASSAGQGGGQPQYF TGTGCCAGCAGCGCGGGACAGGGCGGGGGTCAGCCCCAGTACTTC - TRBD1 TRBJ2-5 15 TRBV9
CASSSTPQETQYF TGTGCCAGCAGCTCAACCCCTCAAGAGACCCAGTACTTC few - TRBJ2-5 13 TRBV11-2
CSAIQSTESQETQYF TGCAGTGCAATCCAGTCGACAGAGTCTCAAGAGACCCAGTACTTC - - TRBJ2-5 15 TRBV20-1
CASSLGQGTKDF TGTGCCAGCAGCTTGGGACAGGGTACGAAAGACTTC - TRBD1 TRBJ2-7 12 TRBV7-2
CATSDWKNTGELFF TGTGCCACCAGTGATTGGAAGAACACCGGGGAGCTGTTTTTT many - TRBJ2-2 14 TRBV24-1
CASSEWRETEAFF TGTGCCAGCAGTGAATGGAGGGAGACTGAAGCTTTCTTT many - TRBJ1-1 13 TRBV25-1
CAISGHVPYGYTF TGTGCCATCAGTGGACACGTCCCCTATGGCTACACCTTC many - TRBJ1-2 13 TRBV10-3
CASSGQANQPQHF TGCGCCAGCAGTGGACAGGCTAATCAGCCCCAGCATTTT once - TRBJ1-5 13 TRBV10-1
CASSLPAAGEQYF TGTGCCAGCAGCCTCCCCGCAGCGGGTGAGCAGTACTTC few - TRBJ2-7 13 TRBV12-3/TRBV12-4
CASSPRLAGAETQYF TGTGCCAGCTCACCGAGGCTAGCGGGAGCAGAGACCCAGTACTTC - TRBD2 TRBJ2-5 15 TRBV18
CASSTSPATNEKLFF TGCGCCAGCAGCACCAGCCCAGCAACTAATGAAAAACTGTTTTTT once - TRBJ1-4 15 TRBV11-2
CAILGNQNNQPQHF TGTGCCATCTTAGGGAACCAGAACAATCAGCCCCAGCATTTT - - TRBJ1-5 14 TRBV6-2/TRBV6-3
CASRAGAVRRQYF TGTGCCAGCAGAGCAGGGGCCGTTCGGCGACAGTACTTC - - TRBJ2-7 13 TRBV2
CASSFDRGGEAFF TGTGCCAGCAGTTTTGACAGGGGAGGCGAAGCTTTCTTT few TRBD1 TRBJ1-1 13 TRBV2
CASSGTSKETQYF TGTGCCAGCAGCGGGACTAGCAAAGAGACCCAGTACTTC - TRBD2 TRBJ2-5 13 TRBV9
CASSELVSLSGNTF TGTGCCAGCAGTGAACTAGTGTCTCTCTCTGGAAACACCTTC - - TRBJ1-2 14 TRBV2
CASSLVTGDDYGYTF TGTGCCAGCAGCTTAGTGACAGGGGACGACTATGGCTACACCTTC - TRBD1 TRBJ1-2 15 TRBV7-2
CASLPRAEQETQYF TGTGCCAGCCTCCCTAGGGCAGAACAAGAGACCCAGTACTTC - - TRBJ2-5 14 TRBV27
CASSSGASGGYTF TGTGCCAGCAGCTCAGGGGCGTCGGGTGGCTACACCTTC many - TRBJ1-2 13 TRBV7-2
CSVEDLQDGYTF TGCAGCGTTGAAGATCTTCAGGATGGCTACACCTTC many - TRBJ1-2 12 TRBV29-1
CASSQDPRDPAQHF TGCGCCAGCAGCCAAGATCCCCGGGACCCGGCCCAGCATTTT - - TRBJ1-5 14 TRBV4-1
CASSEEPGDYGYTF TGTGCCAGCAGTGAAGAGCCCGGGGACTATGGCTACACCTTC - - TRBJ1-2 14 TRBV2
CASSAPGYEQYF TGTGCCAGCAGTGCGCCAGGTTACGAGCAGTACTTC many - TRBJ2-7 12 TRBV6-1
CSASSPSSYNSPLHF TGCAGTGCTAGTTCACCGAGCTCCTATAATTCACCCCTCCACTTT - - TRBJ1-6 15 TRBV20-1
CASSLTPQETQYF TGTGCCAGCAGCTTGACACCCCAAGAGACCCAGTACTTC few - TRBJ2-5 13 TRBV7-2
CASSLPARGLAGGPDRPETQYF TGTGCCAGCAGCCTCCCAGCCCGAGGACTAGCGGGGGGGCCGGATCGTCCGGAGACCCAGTACTTC few TRBD2 TRBJ2-5 22 TRBV2
CASSLTGGGNTIYF TGTGCCAGCAGCCTCACAGGGGGTGGAAACACCATATATTTT - TRBD1 TRBJ1-3 14 TRBV14
CASRGQPGDTEAFF TGTGCCAGCAGAGGACAGCCCGGCGACACTGAAGCTTTCTTT - - TRBJ1-1 14 TRBV7-2
CATSRQSSGANVLTF TGTGCCACCAGCAGACAGTCCTCTGGGGCCAACGTCCTGACTTTC - - TRBJ2-6 15 TRBV15
CASSLRRAEGIGYTF TGCGCCAGCAGCTTGCGCAGGGCCGAGGGGATTGGCTACACCTTC few - TRBJ1-2 15 TRBV5-1
CASSLWTVEGLYEQYF TGTGCCAGCAGCTTATGGACTGTAGAAGGGCTCTACGAGCAGTACTTC few - TRBJ2-7 16 TRBV7-9
CASSILESRGETQCF TGTGCCAGTAGTATTTTGGAGTCGCGAGGAGAGACCCAGTGCTTC - - TRBJ2-5 15 TRBV19
CATYEQYF TGTGCCACCTACGAGCAGTACTTC few - TRBJ2-7 8 TRBV2
CATSDYRGIEETQYF TGTGCCACCAGTGATTACAGGGGAATCGAGGAGACCCAGTACTTC - TRBD1 TRBJ2-5 15 TRBV24-1
CASSQLAYVLTF TGTGCCAGCAGCCAATTGGCCTACGTCCTGACTTTC - - TRBJ2-6 12 TRBV7-2
CATSSQDRRTGANVLTF TGTGCCACCAGCAGCCAAGACCGGAGAACTGGGGCCAACGTCCTGACTTTC - - TRBJ2-6 17 TRBV15
CASSLTTGSEPQHF TGCGCCAGCAGCTTGACGACAGGGTCTGAGCCCCAGCATTTT - TRBD1 TRBJ1-5 14 TRBV5-1
CASRDPALGGAGANVLTF TGTGCCAGTAGGGACCCAGCGCTCGGAGGGGCTGGGGCCAACGTCCTGACTTTC - - TRBJ2-6 18 TRBV19
CASSRGTGGNEQYF TGTGCCAGCAGCCGGGGGACAGGGGGCAACGAGCAGTACTTC once TRBD1 TRBJ2-7 14 TRBV7-9
CASSQRAAGGQETQYF TGCGCCAGCAGCCAAAGGGCAGCGGGAGGCCAAGAGACCCAGTACTTC - TRBD2 TRBJ2-5 16 TRBV7-2
CASSRQDQTGETQYF TGTGCCAGTAGTAGACAGGATCAAACTGGAGAGACCCAGTACTTC many - TRBJ2-5 15 TRBV19
CASSELRGNPFF TGTGCCAGCAGTGAGCTCAGGGGCAATCCTTTCTTT many - TRBJ1-1 12 TRBV12-3/TRBV12-4